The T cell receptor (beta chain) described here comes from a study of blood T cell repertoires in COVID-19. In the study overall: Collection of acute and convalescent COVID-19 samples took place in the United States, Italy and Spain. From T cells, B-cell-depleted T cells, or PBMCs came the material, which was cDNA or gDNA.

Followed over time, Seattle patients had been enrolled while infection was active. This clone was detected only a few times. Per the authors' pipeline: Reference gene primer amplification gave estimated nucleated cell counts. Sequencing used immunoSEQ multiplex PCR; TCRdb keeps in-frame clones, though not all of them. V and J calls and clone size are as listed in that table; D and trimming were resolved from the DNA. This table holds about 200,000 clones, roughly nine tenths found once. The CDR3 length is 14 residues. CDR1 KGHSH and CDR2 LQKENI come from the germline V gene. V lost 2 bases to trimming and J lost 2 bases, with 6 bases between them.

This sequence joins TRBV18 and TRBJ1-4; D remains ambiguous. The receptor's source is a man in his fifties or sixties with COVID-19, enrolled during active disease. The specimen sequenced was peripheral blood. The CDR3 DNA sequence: TGTGCCAGCTCACCATCGTCCACTAATGAAAAACTGTTTTTT. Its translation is CASSPSSTNEKLFF.